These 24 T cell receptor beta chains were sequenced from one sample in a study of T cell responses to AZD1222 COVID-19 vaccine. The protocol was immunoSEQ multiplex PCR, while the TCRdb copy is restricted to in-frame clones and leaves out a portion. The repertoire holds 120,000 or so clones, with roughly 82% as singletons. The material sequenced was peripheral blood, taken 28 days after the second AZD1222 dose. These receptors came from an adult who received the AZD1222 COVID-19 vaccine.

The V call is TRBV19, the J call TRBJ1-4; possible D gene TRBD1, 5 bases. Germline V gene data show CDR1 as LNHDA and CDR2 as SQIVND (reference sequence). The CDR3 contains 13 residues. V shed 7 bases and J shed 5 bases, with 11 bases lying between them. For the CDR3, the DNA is TGTGCCAGTACCGGGGACGTAAATGAAAAACTGTTTTTT. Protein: CASTGDVNEKLFF.

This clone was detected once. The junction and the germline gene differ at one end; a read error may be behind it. The CDR3 loop is CASSSAGYGETQYF. The CDR3 DNA reads TGTGCTAGCAGCTCGGCGGGCTATGGAGAGACCCAGTACTTC. V is TRBV7-7 and J is TRBJ2-5; TRBD2 might be the D (5 bases). This CDR3 region has 14 residues. In germline, CDR1 is SSHAT, CDR2 FNYEAQ (reference sequence).

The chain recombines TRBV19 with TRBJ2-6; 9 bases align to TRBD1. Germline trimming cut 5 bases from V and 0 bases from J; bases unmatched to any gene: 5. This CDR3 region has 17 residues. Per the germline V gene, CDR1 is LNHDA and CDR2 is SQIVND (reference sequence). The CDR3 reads CASSLGQGGSGANVLTF. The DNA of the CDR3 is TGTGCCAGTAGTCTGGGACAGGGCGGCTCTGGGGCCAACGTCCTGACTTTC. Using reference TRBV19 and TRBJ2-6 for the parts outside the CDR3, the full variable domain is DGGITQSPKYLFRKEGQNVTLSCEQNLNHDAMYWYRQDPGQGLRLIYYSQIVNDFQKGDIAEGYSVSREKKESFPLTVTSAQKNPTAFYLCASSLGQGGSGANVLTFGAGSRLTVL.

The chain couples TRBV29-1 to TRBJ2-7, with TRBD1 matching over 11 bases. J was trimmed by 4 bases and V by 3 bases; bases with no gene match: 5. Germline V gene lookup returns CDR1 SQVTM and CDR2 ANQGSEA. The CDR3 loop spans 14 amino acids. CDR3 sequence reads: CSVDLGTGGYEQYF. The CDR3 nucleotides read TGCAGCGTTGATCTCGGGACAGGGGGTTACGAGCAGTACTTC.

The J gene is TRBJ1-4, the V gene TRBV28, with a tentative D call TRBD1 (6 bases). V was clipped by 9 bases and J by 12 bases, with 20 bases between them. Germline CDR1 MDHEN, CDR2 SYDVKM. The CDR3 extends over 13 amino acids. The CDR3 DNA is TGTGCCAGTCGGGGGGCTTACAGCAGGGAACTGTTTTTT. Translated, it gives CASRGAYSRELFF. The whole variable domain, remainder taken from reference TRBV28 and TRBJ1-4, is DVKVTQSSRYLVKRTGEKVFLECVQDMDHENMFWYRQDPGLGLRLIYFSYDVKMKEKGDIPEGYSVSREKKERFSLILESASTNQTSMYLCASRGAYSRELFFGSGTQLSVL.

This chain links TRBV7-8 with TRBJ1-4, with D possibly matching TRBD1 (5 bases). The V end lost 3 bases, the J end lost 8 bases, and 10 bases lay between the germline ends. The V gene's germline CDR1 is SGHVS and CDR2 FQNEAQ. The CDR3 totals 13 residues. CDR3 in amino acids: CASSFRVREKLFF. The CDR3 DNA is TGTGCCAGCAGCTTCAGGGTTCGGGAAAAACTGTTTTTT.

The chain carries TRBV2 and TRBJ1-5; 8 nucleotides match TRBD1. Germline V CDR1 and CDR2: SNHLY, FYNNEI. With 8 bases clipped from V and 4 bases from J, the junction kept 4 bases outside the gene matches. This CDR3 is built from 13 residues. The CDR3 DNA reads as TGTGCCAGCGGGAGGACAGGGAATCAGCCCCAGCATTTT. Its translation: CASGRTGNQPQHF.

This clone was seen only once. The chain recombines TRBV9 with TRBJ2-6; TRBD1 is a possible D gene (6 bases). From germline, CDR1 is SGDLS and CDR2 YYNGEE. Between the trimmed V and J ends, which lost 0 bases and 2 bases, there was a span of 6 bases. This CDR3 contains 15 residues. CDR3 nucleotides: TGTGCCAGCAGCGTAGCAGGGGCTGGGGCCAACGTCCTGACTTTC. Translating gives CASSVAGAGANVLTF.

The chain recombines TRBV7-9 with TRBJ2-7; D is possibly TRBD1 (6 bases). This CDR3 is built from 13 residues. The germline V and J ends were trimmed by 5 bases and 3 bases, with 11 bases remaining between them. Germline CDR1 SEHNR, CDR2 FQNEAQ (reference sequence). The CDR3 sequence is CASSPWDIYEQYF. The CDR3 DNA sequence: TGTGCCAGCAGCCCCTGGGACATCTACGAGCAGTACTTC.

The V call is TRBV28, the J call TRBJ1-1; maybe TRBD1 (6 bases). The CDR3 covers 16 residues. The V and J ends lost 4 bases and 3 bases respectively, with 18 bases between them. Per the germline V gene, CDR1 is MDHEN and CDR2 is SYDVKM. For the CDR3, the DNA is TGTGCCAGCAGTTCAATACTCAGGGGAGGGTACACTGAAGCTTTCTTT. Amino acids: CASSSILRGGYTEAFF.

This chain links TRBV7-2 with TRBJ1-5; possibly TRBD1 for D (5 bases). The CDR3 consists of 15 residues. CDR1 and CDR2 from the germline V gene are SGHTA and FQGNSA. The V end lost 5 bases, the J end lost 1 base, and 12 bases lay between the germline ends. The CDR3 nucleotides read TGTGCCAGCAGCGGCGGGGCGGGCAGCAATCAGCCCCAGCATTTT. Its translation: CASSGGAGSNQPQHF.

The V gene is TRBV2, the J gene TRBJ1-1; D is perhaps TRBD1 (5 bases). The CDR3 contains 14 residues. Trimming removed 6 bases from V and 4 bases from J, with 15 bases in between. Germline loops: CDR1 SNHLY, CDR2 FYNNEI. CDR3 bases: TGTGCCAGCAGGAGGGACGGGGGGAGCACTGAAGCTTTCTTT. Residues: CASRRDGGSTEAFF.

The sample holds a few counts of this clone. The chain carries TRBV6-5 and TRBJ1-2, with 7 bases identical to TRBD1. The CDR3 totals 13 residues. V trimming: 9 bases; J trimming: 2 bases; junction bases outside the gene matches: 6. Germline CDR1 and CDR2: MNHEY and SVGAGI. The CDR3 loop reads CASWDRGNYGYTF. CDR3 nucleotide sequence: TGTGCCAGTTGGGACAGAGGGAACTATGGCTACACCTTC.

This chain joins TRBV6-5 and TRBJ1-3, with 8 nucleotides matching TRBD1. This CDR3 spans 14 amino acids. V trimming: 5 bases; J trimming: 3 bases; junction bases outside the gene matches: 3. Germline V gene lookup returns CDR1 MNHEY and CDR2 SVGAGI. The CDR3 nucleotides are TGTGCCAGCAGTCTGGACAGGGTTGGAAACACCATATATTTT. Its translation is CASSLDRVGNTIYF.

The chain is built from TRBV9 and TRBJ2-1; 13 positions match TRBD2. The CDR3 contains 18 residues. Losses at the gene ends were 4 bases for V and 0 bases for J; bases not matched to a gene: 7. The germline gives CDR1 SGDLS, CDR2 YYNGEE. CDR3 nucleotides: TGTGCCAGCAGCAAGGGACTAGCGGGGCCTAGCTCCTACAATGAGCAGTTCTTC. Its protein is CASSKGLAGPSSYNEQFF.

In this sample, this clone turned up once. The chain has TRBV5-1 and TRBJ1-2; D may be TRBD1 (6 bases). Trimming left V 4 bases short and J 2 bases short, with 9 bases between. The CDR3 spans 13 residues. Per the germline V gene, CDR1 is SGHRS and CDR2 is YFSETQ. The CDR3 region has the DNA TGCGCCAGCAGCACTGGACAGAACTATGGCTACACCTTC. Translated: CASSTGQNYGYTF.

CDR3 protein: CASSVLSGGAYNEQFF. Here the CDR3 DNA reads TGTGCCAGCAGCGTTCTTAGCGGGGGGGCCTACAATGAGCAGTTCTTC. The chain carries TRBV9 and TRBJ2-1, with TRBD2 identical over 11 bases. The CDR3 totals 16 residues. The V gene's germline CDR1 is SGDLS and CDR2 YYNGEE. V shed 2 bases and J 2 bases; nucleotides not matched to a gene: 3.

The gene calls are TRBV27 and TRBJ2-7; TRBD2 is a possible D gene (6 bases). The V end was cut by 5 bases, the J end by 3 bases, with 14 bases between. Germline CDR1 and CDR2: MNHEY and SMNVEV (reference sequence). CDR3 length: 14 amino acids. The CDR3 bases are TGTGCCAGCAGTGTGATGGGGGGTGTCTACGAGCAGTACTTC. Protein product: CASSVMGGVYEQYF.

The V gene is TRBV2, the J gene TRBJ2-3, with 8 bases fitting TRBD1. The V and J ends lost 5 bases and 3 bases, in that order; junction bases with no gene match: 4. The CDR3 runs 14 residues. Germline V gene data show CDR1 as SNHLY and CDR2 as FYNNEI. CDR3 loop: CASSRTGRTDTQYF. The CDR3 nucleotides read TGTGCCAGCAGTAGGACAGGGCGGACAGATACGCAGTATTTT.

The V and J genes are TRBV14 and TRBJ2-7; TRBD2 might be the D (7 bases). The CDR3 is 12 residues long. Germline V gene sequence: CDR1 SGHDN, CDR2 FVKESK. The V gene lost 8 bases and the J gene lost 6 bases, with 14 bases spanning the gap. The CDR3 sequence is CASARGGGEQYF. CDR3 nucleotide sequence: TGTGCCAGCGCGAGAGGGGGGGGCGAGCAGTACTTC.

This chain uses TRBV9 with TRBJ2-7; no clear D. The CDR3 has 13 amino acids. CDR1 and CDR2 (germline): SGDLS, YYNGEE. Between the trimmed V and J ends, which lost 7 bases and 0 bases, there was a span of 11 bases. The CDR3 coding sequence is TGTGCCAGCGGAACCCAGCGCTCCTACGAGCAGTACTTC. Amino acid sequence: CASGTQRSYEQYF. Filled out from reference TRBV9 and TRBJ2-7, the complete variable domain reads DSGVTQTPKHLITATGQRVTLRCSPRSGDLSVYWYQQSLDQGLQFLIQYYNGEERAKGNILERFSAQQFPDLHSELNLSSLELGDSALYFCASGTQRSYEQYFGPGTRLTVT.

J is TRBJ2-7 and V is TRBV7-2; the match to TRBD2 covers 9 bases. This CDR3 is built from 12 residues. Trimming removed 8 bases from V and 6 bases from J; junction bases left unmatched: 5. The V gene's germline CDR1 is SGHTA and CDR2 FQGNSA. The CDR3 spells CASGGRGSEQYF. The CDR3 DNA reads TGTGCCAGCGGCGGGAGGGGTTCCGAGCAGTACTTC.

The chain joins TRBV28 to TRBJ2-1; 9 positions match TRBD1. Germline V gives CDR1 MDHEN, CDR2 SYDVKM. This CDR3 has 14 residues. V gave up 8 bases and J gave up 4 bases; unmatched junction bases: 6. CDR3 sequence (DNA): TGTGCCAGCGCGGGACAGGGAGTATACAATGAGCAGTTCTTC. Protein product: CASAGQGVYNEQFF. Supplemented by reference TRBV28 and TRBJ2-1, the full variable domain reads DVKVTQSSRYLVKRTGEKVFLECVQDMDHENMFWYRQDPGLGLRLIYFSYDVKMKEKGDIPEGYSVSREKKERFSLILESASTNQTSMYLCASAGQGVYNEQFFGPGTRLTVL.

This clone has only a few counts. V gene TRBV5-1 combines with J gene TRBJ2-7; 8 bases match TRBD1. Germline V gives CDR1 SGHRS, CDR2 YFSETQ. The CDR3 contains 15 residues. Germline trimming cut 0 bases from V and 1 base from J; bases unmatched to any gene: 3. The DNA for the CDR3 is TGCGCCAGCAGCTTGGGACAGGGGTTGTCCTACGAGCAGTACTTC. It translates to CASSLGQGLSYEQYF.